The 19 T cell receptor beta chains reported below all come from one sample, sequenced in a study of control samples from healthy donors and cancer patients. Sequenced by immunoSEQ multiplex PCR; TCRdb stores in-frame clones only, minus some. The sample holds about 180,000 clones, over 85% seen once. Sequenced material: blood. These receptor sequences come from a man aged 25 to 40 in good health.

This chain links TRBV7-2 with TRBJ2-1; 7 bases are shared with TRBD2. The length of the CDR3 is 13 residues. J lost 6 bases, V lost 8 bases, and 7 bases had no gene match. CDR1 and CDR2 from the germline V gene are SGHTA and FQGNSA. For the CDR3, the DNA is TGTGCCAGCCGGCGGGAGTGGGGCAATGAGCAGTTCTTC. It encodes CASRREWGNEQFF.

The gene calls are TRBV2 and TRBJ1-6; D perhaps matches TRBD1 (5 bases). Germline V CDR1 and CDR2: SNHLY, FYNNEI. Trimming took off 4 bases at V and 5 bases at J, with 9 bases between the two ends. The CDR3 has 14 amino acids. In DNA, the CDR3 is TGTGCCAGCAGTGCAGGGAGGCATAATTCACCCCTCCACTTT. Its translation: CASSAGRHNSPLHF.

J is TRBJ1-2 and V is TRBV5-1; TRBD1 aligns across 8 bases. The V segment lost 4 bases and the J segment 9 bases; nucleotides outside the gene matches: 11. The CDR3 is 14 amino acids. CDR1 SGHRS and CDR2 YFSETQ come from the germline V gene. CDR3 sequence reads: CASSLGQGGESYTF. The CDR3 DNA sequence: TGCGCCAGCAGCCTCGGACAGGGAGGTGAGAGCTACACCTTC. Together with reference TRBV5-1 and TRBJ1-2, the CDR3 gives the full variable domain: KAGVTQTPRYLIKTRGQQVTLSCSPISGHRSVSWYQQTPGQGLQFLFEYFSETQRNKGNFPGRFSGRQFSNSRSEMNVSTLELGDSALYLCASSLGQGGESYTFGSGTRLTVV.

This rearrangement joins TRBV5-1 to TRBJ1-4; 7 nucleotides agree with TRBD1. V gave up 4 bases and J gave up 5 bases; unmatched junction bases: 8. The length of the CDR3 is 15 residues. Per the germline V gene, CDR1 is SGHRS and CDR2 is YFSETQ. In DNA form, the CDR3 reads TGCGCCAGCAGCCCCGGGGGACAGAGAAATGAAAAACTGTTTTTT. Protein sequence: CASSPGGQRNEKLFF.

This clone was seen once. This chain joins TRBV11-2 and TRBJ2-6; the match to TRBD1 covers 9 bases. Unmatched junction bases numbered 10, after V lost 7 bases and J lost 0 bases. The V gene's germline CDR1 is SGHAT and CDR2 FQNNGV. The CDR3 length is 18 residues. CDR3: CASTYTGQGRSGANVLTF. The CDR3 DNA follows: TGTGCCAGCACCTATACGGGACAGGGTCGCTCTGGGGCCAACGTCCTGACTTTC.

The genes are TRBV7-6 and TRBJ2-1; D is ambiguous. V lost 2 bases and J lost 0, with 17 bases in between. The CDR3 length is 18 residues. Germline CDR1 reads SGHVS; CDR2 reads FNYEAQ. CDR3 loop: CASSLPPVTGSSYNEQFF. CDR3 coding DNA: TGTGCCAGCAGCTTACCCCCTGTTACTGGAAGCTCCTACAATGAGCAGTTCTTC.

V is TRBV28 and J is TRBJ2-7; tentatively, D is TRBD2 (6 bases). Germline CDR1 and CDR2: MDHEN and SYDVKM. The CDR3 has 13 residues. The germline V and J ends were trimmed by 7 bases and 3 bases, with 13 bases remaining between them. The CDR3 protein is CASNMGGSYEQYF. CDR3 nucleotide sequence: TGTGCCAGCAACATGGGGGGAAGCTACGAGCAGTACTTC. The whole variable domain, filled in from reference TRBV28 and TRBJ2-7, reads DVKVTQSSRYLVKRTGEKVFLECVQDMDHENMFWYRQDPGLGLRLIYFSYDVKMKEKGDIPEGYSVSREKKERFSLILESASTNQTSMYLCASNMGGSYEQYFGPGTRLTVT.

The chain has TRBV6-5 and TRBJ2-5, with a tentative D call TRBD2 (6 bases). Trimming shortened V by 2 bases and J by 4 bases, and 11 bases separated the two germline ends. CDR1 is MNHEY and CDR2 is SVGAGI in the germline V gene. CDR3 length: 14 amino acids. The CDR3 DNA follows: TGTGCCAGCAGTTACGGACGGCGGGGAGAGACCCAGTACTTC. This sequence encodes CASSYGRRGETQYF.

The CDR3 coding sequence is TGTGCCAGCAGTGGAATGGGCGGGGTGGGGGAGACCCAGTACTTC. Its protein is CASSGMGGVGETQYF. The chain combines TRBV7-2 with TRBJ2-5, with D possibly matching TRBD2 (6 bases). Trimming shortened V by 6 bases and J by 5 bases, and 19 bases separated the two germline ends. Per the germline V gene, CDR1 is SGHTA and CDR2 is FQGNSA. CDR3 length: 15 amino acids.

The V gene is TRBV7-9, the J gene TRBJ2-7; D perhaps matches TRBD1 (6 bases). Germline V gene data show CDR1 as SEHNR and CDR2 as FQNEAQ (reference sequence). The CDR3 has 16 residues. V dropped 4 bases and J dropped 7 bases, with 23 bases sitting between them. The CDR3 reads CASSSQTSQGSGEQYF. The DNA of the CDR3 is TGTGCCAGCAGCTCGCAAACGTCACAGGGTTCGGGGGAGCAGTACTTC.

In its sample, this clone was seen once. The rearrangement uses TRBV18 and TRBJ1-6; D is unclear. CDR1 is KGHSH, CDR2 LQKENI, per germline. The CDR3 consists of 14 residues. V was trimmed by 3 bases and J by 10 bases, leaving 13 bases between them. CDR3 loop: CASSPTGSQSPLHF. Here the CDR3 DNA reads TGTGCCAGCTCACCGACCGGGAGTCAGTCACCCCTCCACTTT.

This clone was detected a few times. The gene calls are TRBV7-2 and TRBJ1-4; D gene uncertain. V was trimmed by 0 bases and J by 4 bases, leaving 3 bases between them. This CDR3 has 13 residues. Germline V lookup: CDR1 SGHTA, CDR2 FQGNSA. CDR3 amino acids: CASSLAGNEKLFF. CDR3 coding DNA: TGTGCCAGCAGCTTAGCCGGTAATGAAAAACTGTTTTTT.

The V gene is TRBV5-6, the J gene TRBJ2-2; D is possibly TRBD1 or TRBD2 (5 bases each). In germline, CDR1 is SGHDT, CDR2 YYEEEE. This CDR3 comprises 15 residues. V was shortened by 0 bases and J by 7 bases, with 13 bases between the two germline ends. The CDR3 region has the DNA TGTGCCAGCAGCTTGGACCCTGGGGGTGGCGGGGAGCTGTTTTTT. It encodes CASSLDPGGGGELFF.

This clone was found a few times. This sample includes further DNA sequences coding for the same CDR3. This chain connects TRBV29-1 to TRBJ1-1; D perhaps matches TRBD1 (6 bases). The germline CDR1 and CDR2 sequences are SQVTM and ANQGSEA. The V end was cut by 1 base, the J end by 0 bases, with 12 bases between. CDR3 length: 15 residues. The CDR3 protein is CSVEGGGRLNTEAFF. The CDR3 DNA sequence: TGCAGCGTTGAAGGGGGGGGCCGTCTGAACACTGAAGCTTTCTTT.

For the CDR3, the DNA is TGCAGCGTCGGTGAGGAGACCCAGTACTTC. Translated: CSVGEETQYF. The chain uses TRBV20-1 and TRBJ2-5, with no clear D. Germline V CDR1 and CDR2: DFQATT, SNEGSKA (reference sequence). CDR3 length: 10 amino acids.

This chain joins TRBV19 and TRBJ2-7; D is uncertain. V lost 5 bases and J lost 5, with 19 bases in between. This CDR3 has 15 amino acids. Looked up from germline, CDR1 is LNHDA and CDR2 is SQIVND (reference sequence). This CDR3 reads CASSSTAGFIHEQYF. The CDR3 DNA is TGTGCCAGTAGTTCCACCGCCGGGTTTATCCACGAGCAGTACTTC. The whole variable domain, filled in from reference TRBV19 and TRBJ2-7, reads DGGITQSPKYLFRKEGQNVTLSCEQNLNHDAMYWYRQDPGQGLRLIYYSQIVNDFQKGDIAEGYSVSREKKESFPLTVTSAQKNPTAFYLCASSSTAGFIHEQYFGPGTRLTVT.

This chain uses TRBV5-4 with TRBJ1-2, with a weak D call TRBD1 (5 bases). Trimming left V 3 bases short and J 7 bases short, with 19 bases between. From germline, CDR1 is SGHNT and CDR2 YYREEE (reference sequence). The CDR3 is 15 residues long. The CDR3 DNA reads as TGTGCCAGCAGCTCATGGAGGGGAAAGGGAGGTGGCTACACCTTC. It encodes CASSSWRGKGGGYTF.

The chain combines TRBV5-6 with TRBJ2-7, with D perhaps TRBD1 (6 bases). The germline V gene has CDR1 SGHDT and CDR2 YYEEEE. The CDR3 has 15 residues. V was cut by 4 bases and J by 2 bases, with 16 bases left in between. The DNA of the CDR3 is TGTGCCAGCAGCGGGGACCGGGACAACCCCTACGAGCAGTACTTC. Translation: CASSGDRDNPYEQYF.

The chain is built from TRBV29-1 and TRBJ1-2; D is perhaps TRBD1 (5 bases). Trimming pared 0 bases from V and 5 bases from J, leaving 10 bases between. Germline assignment: CDR1 SQVTM and CDR2 ANQGSEA. CDR3 length equals 13 residues. In nucleotides, the CDR3 is TGCAGCGTTGAAGACAGGGCCTCTTATGGCTACACCTTC. This codes for CSVEDRASYGYTF.